This T cell receptor beta chain was observed in a study of T cells after yellow fever vaccination. Study information: Where fractions had low cell numbers, libraries were prepared from them with the SMART-Seq v4 Ultra Low Input RNA kit. General study points: Bulk-population clonotypes that are abundant could appear as contaminants in FACS-sorted repertoires. Detected again after the booster were most primary-vaccination clones, at nearly 97% CD4 and approximately 85% CD8.

TCRdb re-derived calls from the 5' RACE reads in MiXCR, one entry per CDR3 protein. In the table there are about 340,000 distinct CDR3 sequences, roughly 8.7% of which are singletons. On this clonotype itself: Its antigen remains unidentified.

This CDR3 spans 13 amino acids. Per germline, CDR1 MNHEY and CDR2 SVGEGT. V lost 4 bases and J lost 6, with 9 bases in between. Sequenced here: PBMCs, sampled on the day of the first yellow fever vaccination. This rearrangement joins TRBV6-2 or TRBV6-3 to TRBJ2-2; D is undetermined. The clonotype was recovered from a young man who received the YFV17D yellow fever vaccine. As DNA, the CDR3 is TGTGCCAGCAGTTCGGGTTGGGCCGGGGAGCTGTTTTTT. Protein sequence: CASSSGWAGELFF.